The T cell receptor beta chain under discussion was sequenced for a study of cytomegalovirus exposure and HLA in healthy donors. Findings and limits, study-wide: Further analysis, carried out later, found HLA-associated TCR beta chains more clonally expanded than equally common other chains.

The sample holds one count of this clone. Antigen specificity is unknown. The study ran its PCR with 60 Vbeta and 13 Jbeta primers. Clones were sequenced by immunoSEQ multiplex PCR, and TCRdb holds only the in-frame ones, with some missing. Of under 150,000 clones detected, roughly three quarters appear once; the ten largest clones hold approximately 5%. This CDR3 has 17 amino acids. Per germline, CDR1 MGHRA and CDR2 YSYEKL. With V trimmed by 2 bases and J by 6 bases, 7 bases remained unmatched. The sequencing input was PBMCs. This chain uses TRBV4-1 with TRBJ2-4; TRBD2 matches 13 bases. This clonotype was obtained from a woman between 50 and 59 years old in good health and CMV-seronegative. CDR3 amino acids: CASSQPTSGGARNIQYF. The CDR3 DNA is TGCGCCAGCAGCCAACCCACTAGCGGGGGGGCCCGAAACATTCAGTACTTC.